These T cell receptor beta chains were read from a single sample in a study of shared clonotypes between healthy human individuals. Clones were sequenced by immunoSEQ multiplex PCR, and TCRdb holds only the in-frame ones, with some missing. The sample yields a few million clones, about 93% seen once. Sequencing used naive CD8+ T cells from PBMCs. These receptors all come from a man between 18 and 29 years old in good health. Some clones in this sample may be carry-over from other donors' samples. CDR3s include the opening cysteine and the closing phenylalanine or tryptophan. The order of the fields is J gene, V gene, D gene, clone size, CDR3 protein, CDR3 DNA. The D gene is left open where the match is weak. Rows give clone size only sometimes, using once, few, many, or a class for an expanded clone.

J: TRBJ1-2
V: TRBV28
D: .
size: few
CDR3: CASRTGQGSGYTF
DNA: TGTGCCAGCAGAACAGGGCAGGGTAGCGGCTACACCTTC

J: TRBJ2-1
V: TRBV21-1
D: .
size: .
CDR3: CASRGWDNEQFF
DNA: TGTGCCAGCAGAGGGTGGGACAATGAGCAGTTCTTC

J: TRBJ2-1
V: TRBV9
D: TRBD2
size: .
CDR3: CASSVGPLTSGTNEQFF
DNA: TGTGCCAGCAGCGTAGGCCCGTTGACTAGCGGGACCAATGAGCAGTTCTTC

J: TRBJ2-7
V: TRBV11-3
D: TRBD2
size: once
CDR3: CASSLELRLAGSYEQYF
DNA: TGTGCCAGCAGCTTAGAACTAAGGCTAGCGGGCTCCTACGAGCAGTACTTC

J: TRBJ2-4
V: TRBV4-3
D: .
size: .
CDR3: CASSQVGLPNIQYF
DNA: TGCGCCAGCAGCCAAGTGGGTCTCCCAAACATTCAGTACTTC

J: TRBJ2-5
V: TRBV9
D: TRBD1
size: .
CDR3: CASSHTGVETQYF
DNA: TGTGCCAGCAGCCATACAGGGGTAGAGACCCAGTACTTC

J: TRBJ2-5
V: TRBV9
D: TRBD1
size: .
CDR3: CASSGGGTGETQYF
DNA: TGTGCCAGCAGCGGCGGAGGGACAGGGGAGACCCAGTACTTC

J: TRBJ1-4
V: TRBV7-9
D: .
size: .
CDR3: CASSLVFAGSGEKLFF
DNA: TGTGCCAGCAGCTTAGTATTTGCCGGGAGCGGCGAAAAACTGTTTTTT

J: TRBJ2-1
V: TRBV27
D: .
size: .
CDR3: CASSPPGETFYLNEQFF
DNA: TGTGCCAGCAGTCCCCCGGGAGAGACCTTCTACCTCAATGAGCAGTTCTTC

J: TRBJ2-2
V: TRBV7-8
D: TRBD1
size: .
CDR3: CASSLATGGTPGELFF
DNA: TGTGCCAGCAGCTTAGCTACAGGGGGCACCCCCGGGGAGCTGTTTTTT

J: TRBJ2-7
V: TRBV15
D: .
size: .
CDR3: CATSPLSNSYEQYF
DNA: TGTGCCACCAGCCCCCTGAGCAACTCCTACGAGCAGTACTTC

J: TRBJ1-2
V: TRBV14
D: .
size: .
CDR3: CASSQLPGGYGYTF
DNA: TGTGCCAGCAGCCAATTGCCGGGTGGGTATGGCTACACCTTC

J: TRBJ2-7
V: TRBV5-1
D: TRBD2
size: .
CDR3: CASSFITSGRNEQYF
DNA: TGCGCCAGCAGCTTTATCACTAGCGGGAGGAACGAGCAGTACTTC

J: TRBJ2-7
V: TRBV6-6
D: .
size: few
CDR3: CASNYGPNEQYF
DNA: TGTGCCAGCAACTACGGACCCAACGAGCAGTACTTC

J: TRBJ2-7
V: TRBV7-3
D: TRBD2
size: .
CDR3: CASRGKRDPPEQYF
DNA: TGTGCCAGCAGGGGAAAGCGGGACCCACCTGAGCAGTACTTC